The 30 T cell receptor beta chains listed next were all sequenced from one sample in a study of cytomegalovirus exposure and HLA in healthy donors. The study ran its PCR with 60 Vbeta and 13 Jbeta primers. The data were produced by immunoSEQ multiplex PCR, yet TCRdb's version contains in-frame clones alone and is incomplete. The data show 150,000 to 200,000 clones, with approximately 80% seen just once and about 1.3% held by the top ten. Sequenced: PBMCs. Source of these receptors: a man aged 25-45 years in good health and CMV-seronegative.

The chain couples TRBV14 to TRBJ1-3, with TRBD1 as a possible D gene (5 bases). The germline gives CDR1 SGHDN, CDR2 FVKESK. Trimming pared 4 bases from V and 1 base from J, leaving 14 bases between. The CDR3 is 16 residues long. The CDR3 loop reads CASSPWGPGSGNTIYF. The CDR3 nucleotides are TGTGCCAGCAGCCCTTGGGGCCCTGGGTCTGGAAACACCATATATTTT. Full variable domain (missing parts from reference TRBV14 and TRBJ1-3): EAGVTQFPSHSVIEKGQTVTLRCDPISGHDNLYWYRRVMGKEIKFLLHFVKESKQDESGMPNNRFLAERTGGTYSTLKVQPAELEDSGVYFCASSPWGPGSGNTIYFGEGSWLTVV.

This clone was observed a single time. The chain couples TRBV27 to TRBJ2-1; TRBD1 aligns across 7 bases. Germline loops: CDR1 MNHEY, CDR2 SMNVEV (reference sequence). V trimming: 3 bases; J trimming: 9 bases; junction bases outside the gene matches: 14. CDR3 length equals 16 residues. CDR3 protein: CASSFSPHRDRAEQFF. CDR3 nucleotide sequence: TGTGCCAGCAGTTTCTCCCCCCACCGTGACAGGGCTGAGCAGTTCTTC.

Of note for this clone: The junction differs from germline at one of its ends, possibly a read error. The rearrangement links TRBV7-9 to TRBJ2-6; no definite D call. The CDR3 length is 14 residues. The germline V gene encodes CDR1 SEHNR and CDR2 FQNEAQ (reference sequence). CDR3 coding DNA: TGTTCCAGCAGCACTCCCTCTGGGGCCAACGTCCTGACTTTC. Protein product: CSSSTPSGANVLTF.

The J gene is TRBJ1-2, the V gene TRBV5-3; 7 bases agree with TRBD1. TRBV5-3 is given ORF status, its function remaining uncertain. The CDR3 extends over 15 amino acids. Trimming removed 2 bases from V and 6 bases from J; junction bases left unmatched: 10. As DNA, the CDR3 is TGTGCCAGAAGCTTTGGCAGGGGGAGAAAGCATGGCTACACCTTC. Translated, it gives CARSFGRGRKHGYTF.

The J gene is TRBJ2-3, the V gene TRBV19, with a weak D call TRBD2 (6 bases). The V gene's germline CDR1 is LNHDA and CDR2 SQIVND (reference sequence). V gave up 1 base and J gave up 2 bases, with 16 bases separating them. The CDR3 runs 17 residues. The DNA for the CDR3 is TGTGCCAGTAGTATAGTGTCGAAGGGGACTTACACAGATACGCAGTATTTT. Protein product: CASSIVSKGTYTDTQYF. Supplemented by reference TRBV19 and TRBJ2-3, the full variable domain reads DGGITQSPKYLFRKEGQNVTLSCEQNLNHDAMYWYRQDPGQGLRLIYYSQIVNDFQKGDIAEGYSVSREKKESFPLTVTSAQKNPTAFYLCASSIVSKGTYTDTQYFGPGTRLTVL.

This chain joins TRBV30 and TRBJ2-5; 8 bases agree with TRBD1. The CDR3 contains 12 residues. Germline V gene lookup returns CDR1 GTSNPN and CDR2 SVGIG (reference sequence). Trimming removed 7 bases from V and 5 bases from J; junction bases left unmatched: 6. Here the CDR3 DNA reads TGTGCCTTCCGGGACAGGAAGGAGACCCAGTACTTC. As protein: CAFRDRKETQYF.

V gene TRBV5-6 combines with J gene TRBJ2-2; D gene uncertain. Germline V gene sequence: CDR1 SGHDT, CDR2 YYEEEE. Trimming removed 0 bases at V and 4 bases at J, with 13 bases between. CDR3 length: 16 residues. The CDR3 coding sequence is TGTGCCAGCAGCTTGGCCAGGCAGGTCAGCACCGGGGAGCTGTTTTTT. It codes for CASSLARQVSTGELFF.

This chain connects TRBV29-1 to TRBJ2-1, with 8 bases fitting TRBD2. This CDR3 contains 17 residues. V dropped 3 bases and J dropped 3; count of bases not matched to a gene: 13. Germline V gene lookup returns CDR1 SQVTM and CDR2 ANQGSEA. The DNA for the CDR3 is TGCAGCGTTGAGGGTAGCGGGGTGTCCAACTACTACAATGAGCAGTTCTTC. This encodes CSVEGSGVSNYYNEQFF.

The V gene is TRBV29-1, the J gene TRBJ2-1; D unclear. Trimming took 7 bases from V and 4 from J, leaving 8 bases between them. This CDR3 has 11 residues. Germline assignment: CDR1 SQVTM and CDR2 ANQGSEA. In DNA, the CDR3 is TGCAGCGGTGCGGATTACAATGAGCAGTTCTTC. The encoded protein is CSGADYNEQFF.

This clone was detected only once. This sequence joins TRBV25-1 and TRBJ1-1; a possible D gene is TRBD1 (5 bases). CDR3 length: 13 residues. Germline lookup yields CDR1 MGHDK and CDR2 SYGVNS. V lost 7 bases and J 7 bases, leaving 16 bases between the germline ends. CDR3 sequence reads: CASIPAGPSEAFF. The CDR3 DNA reads as TGTGCCAGCATTCCGGCGGGACCCAGTGAAGCTTTCTTT.

This chain links TRBV30 with TRBJ2-5; tentative D call: TRBD2 (7 bases). Germline V gives CDR1 GTSNPN, CDR2 SVGIG (reference sequence). V lost 4 bases, J lost 8 bases, and 14 bases lay in between. This CDR3 is built from 12 residues. The CDR3 coding sequence is TGTGCCTGGATTTTGGGGGGGGGCACCCAGTACTTC. It yields the protein CAWILGGGTQYF.

V usage is TRBV28 and J usage is TRBJ2-7, with D possibly being TRBD2 (6 bases). CDR3 length equals 14 residues. V lost 2 bases to trimming and J lost 6 bases, with 14 bases between them. Looked up from germline, CDR1 is MDHEN and CDR2 is SYDVKM. The chain's CDR3 is CASSLGGKLREQYF. The CDR3 nucleotides read TGTGCCAGCAGTTTAGGCGGGAAACTACGCGAGCAGTACTTC.

This clone appeared a single time. The genes are TRBV7-3 and TRBJ2-1, with 9 bases lining up with TRBD2. The CDR3 totals 12 residues. Germline V gives CDR1 SGHTA, CDR2 FQGTGA. The V gene end was trimmed by 6 bases and the J gene end by 10 bases; junction bases not matched to a gene: 4. The CDR3 DNA reads as TGTGCCAGCAGTTCTAGCGGGAAGGAGCAGTTCTTC. Its translation: CASSSSGKEQFF.

Of note for this clone: An end of the junction differs from the germline gene, which may be a read error. V gene TRBV7-2 combines with J gene TRBJ2-5; possible D gene TRBD1, 5 bases. This CDR3 is built from 13 residues. Germline lookup yields CDR1 SGHTA and CDR2 FQGNSA. The CDR3: CAGSVQGGETQYF. In DNA, the CDR3 is TGTGCCGGCAGCGTCCAGGGTGGGGAGACCCAGTACTTC.

This chain links TRBV6-5 with TRBJ1-1, with a tentative D call TRBD1 (6 bases). This CDR3 is built from 15 residues. V dropped 0 bases and J dropped 1 base, with 9 bases sitting between them. Germline CDR1 and CDR2: MNHEY and SVGAGI. The DNA for the CDR3 is TGTGCCAGCAGTTACTCTGACAGGAGGAACACTGAAGCTTTCTTT. Amino acid sequence: CASSYSDRRNTEAFF.

The rearrangement uses TRBV28 and TRBJ1-5; the D gene is possibly TRBD1 (5 bases). The germline V gene has CDR1 MDHEN and CDR2 SYDVKM. The length of the CDR3 is 12 residues. Trimming stripped 7 bases from V and 6 bases from J, with 10 bases between. CDR3 DNA sequence: TGTGCCAGCACGCGGGGGGGTCAGCCCCAGCATTTT. It specifies CASTRGGQPQHF.

The chain joins TRBV28 to TRBJ2-7, with a possible D match to TRBD1 (5 bases). The germline V gene has CDR1 MDHEN and CDR2 SYDVKM. The CDR3 runs 14 residues. Trimming cost V 3 bases and J 0 bases, with 9 bases left between them. The CDR3 DNA follows: TGTGCCAGCAGTTTTACAGGAAGCTCCTACGAGCAGTACTTC. Its protein product is CASSFTGSSYEQYF.

Only a few counts were recorded for this clone. The identical CDR3 is also encoded by other nucleotide sequences in the sample. The J gene is TRBJ2-7, the V gene TRBV28; TRBD1 agrees at 10 bases. Germline values: CDR1 MDHEN, CDR2 SYDVKM. J gave up 3 bases and V 6 bases, and 5 bases lay outside the gene matches. The CDR3 consists of 14 residues. The CDR3 spells CASRYDRGLYEQYF. DNA for the CDR3: TGTGCCAGCAGGTACGACAGGGGGCTCTACGAGCAGTACTTC.

This clone has just a few counts. This sequence joins TRBV5-1 and TRBJ2-6; 8 nucleotides match TRBD1. Germline lookup yields CDR1 SGHRS and CDR2 YFSETQ. Trimming at V came to 2 bases and at J to 2 bases, leaving 0 bases not matched to a gene. The CDR3 totals 15 residues. Here the CDR3 reads CASSLQGAGANVLTF. The CDR3 region has the DNA TGCGCCAGCAGCTTACAGGGGGCTGGGGCCAACGTCCTGACTTTC.

The chain carries TRBV5-1 and TRBJ2-7; 10 bases match TRBD2. Per germline, CDR1 SGHRS and CDR2 YFSETQ. After removal of 4 bases from V and 7 bases from J, the junction contained 11 bases not matched to a gene. The length of the CDR3 is 15 residues. CDR3: CASSPASGGPPEQYF. The CDR3 DNA is TGCGCCAGCAGCCCCGCTAGCGGGGGCCCTCCGGAGCAGTACTTC.

This rearrangement joins TRBV30 to TRBJ2-3; D possibly corresponds to TRBD2 (6 bases). This CDR3 is 15 amino acids long. With 3 bases removed from V and 2 bases from J, the gap between germline ends came to 15 bases. In germline, CDR1 is GTSNPN, CDR2 SVGIG (reference sequence). The CDR3 coding sequence is TGTGCCTGGAGCCTTGGGGGGACGACCACAGATACGCAGTATTTT. Residues: CAWSLGGTTTDTQYF.

This chain connects TRBV7-2 to TRBJ1-4; 8 bases map to TRBD1. This CDR3 contains 19 residues. The V gene end was trimmed by 0 bases and the J gene end by 1 base; junction bases not matched to a gene: 10. Germline V gene lookup returns CDR1 SGHTA and CDR2 FQGNSA. The chain's CDR3 is CASSLAGGRGPGTNEKLFF. CDR3 in DNA: TGTGCCAGCAGCTTAGCGGGGGGCAGGGGGCCAGGAACTAATGAAAAACTGTTTTTT. The variable domain in full, completed from reference TRBV7-2 and TRBJ1-4, reads GAGVSQSPSNKVTEKGKDVELRCDPISGHTALYWYRQSLGQGLEFLIYFQGNSAPDKSGLPSDRFSAERTGGSVSTLTIQRTQQEDSAVYLCASSLAGGRGPGTNEKLFFGSGTQLSVL.

This chain connects TRBV5-1 to TRBJ2-2; 7 bases fit TRBD2. Germline CDR1 SGHRS, CDR2 YFSETQ. V lost 4 bases to trimming and J lost 11 bases; unmatched junction nucleotides: 5. This CDR3 comprises 12 residues. The CDR3 here is CASSPGGSELFF. The DNA of the CDR3 is TGCGCCAGCAGCCCCGGGGGGAGCGAGCTGTTTTTT.

The chain links TRBV6-5 to TRBJ2-1, with 11 bases lining up with TRBD2. Germline CDR1 MNHEY, CDR2 SVGAGI. The CDR3 is 15 residues long. Trimming took 6 bases from V and 3 from J; bases not matched to a gene: 4. CDR3 sequence reads: CASRPTSGSYNEQFF. CDR3 bases: TGTGCCAGCAGACCCACTAGCGGGAGCTACAATGAGCAGTTCTTC.

The gene calls are TRBV5-8 and TRBJ1-1, with unresolved D. The CDR3 is made up of 13 amino acids. V lost 4 bases and J 4 bases, leaving 11 bases between the germline ends. CDR1 is SGHTS, CDR2 YDEGEE, per germline. CDR3 region: CASSARLPTEAFF. As DNA, the CDR3 is TGTGCCAGCAGCGCCCGACTCCCCACTGAAGCTTTCTTT.

V usage is TRBV6-6 and J usage is TRBJ2-1; weak D call: TRBD2 (6 bases). Trimming cost V 4 bases and J 1 base, with 11 bases left between them. This CDR3 comprises 15 residues. Germline CDR1 MNHNY, CDR2 SVGAGI (reference sequence). The CDR3 bases are TGTGCCAGCAGTTCGTCGGGGGTGTCCTACAATGAGCAGTTCTTC. This encodes CASSSSGVSYNEQFF.

The chain links TRBV7-3 to TRBJ2-4; the match to TRBD1 covers 9 bases. Germline V CDR1 and CDR2: SGHTA, FQGTGA. CDR3 length: 16 residues. Trimming at V came to 5 bases and at J to 3 bases, leaving 8 bases not matched to a gene. This CDR3 reads CASSPTDRGGKNIQYF. The DNA of the CDR3 is TGTGCCAGCAGCCCCACGGACAGGGGTGGCAAAAACATTCAGTACTTC.

The rearrangement links TRBV4-3 to TRBJ2-7; TRBD1 matches at 12 bases. V gave up 0 bases and J gave up 3 bases; unmatched junction bases: 9. The germline CDR1 and CDR2 sequences are LGHNA and YSLEER. The CDR3 has 18 amino acids. As DNA, the CDR3 is TGCGCCAGCAGCCAAGATTGGGGACAGGGGGCACCCGGCTACGAGCAGTACTTC. It yields the protein CASSQDWGQGAPGYEQYF.

This clone was seen a few times. This sequence joins TRBV15 and TRBJ1-1; 8 positions match TRBD1. Germline V gene lookup returns CDR1 LNHNV and CDR2 YYDKDF (reference sequence). Trimming cost V 3 bases and J 4 bases; bases outside gene matches: 10. The CDR3 contains 16 residues. Here the CDR3 reads CATSSGGQARGTEAFF. Here the CDR3 DNA reads TGTGCCACCAGCAGTGGGGGACAGGCCCGCGGCACTGAAGCTTTCTTT.

This clone was seen more than once but under ten times. This chain uses TRBV7-9 with TRBJ2-4; TRBD2 might be the D (6 bases). The CDR3 extends over 15 amino acids. V was trimmed by 5 bases and J by 6 bases, leaving 17 bases between them. Germline-derived CDR1 and CDR2 are SEHNR and FQNEAQ (reference sequence). Here the CDR3 reads CASSRTAGLGNIQYF. In nucleotides, the CDR3 is TGTGCCAGCAGCCGGACGGCGGGACTTGGAAACATTCAGTACTTC.